Listed below are T cell receptor beta chains from one sample, sequenced in a study of Ad26.COV2.S vaccination and SARS-CoV-2 variants. Sequencing was performed with immunoSEQ multiplex PCR; in TCRdb, only in-frame clones are kept and a portion is missing. The data show 300,000 to 400,000 clones, around 89% seen once. The sample was peripheral blood, taken in a trial of Ad26.COV2.S vaccine versus placebo. These receptor sequences come from a person between 18 and 60 years old who received the Ad26.COV2.S COVID-19 vaccine or a placebo. The CDR3 runs from the conserved cysteine through the conserved F or W. A D gene is named only where the DNA matches it firmly. The listing skips clone size in some rows; elsewhere it reads once, few, many or a size class.

abundance	v_gene	j_gene	d_gene	CDR3aa	CDR3nt
-	TRBV5-1	TRBJ2-1	TRBD1	CASSFRGQGSDEQFF	TGCGCCAGCAGCTTCCGGGGACAGGGGTCGGATGAGCAGTTCTTC
-	TRBV5-1	TRBJ2-3	-	CASSRSGLTRSDTQYF	TGCGCCAGCAGCCGCTCCGGTTTAACAAGGTCAGATACGCAGTATTTT
-	TRBV6-5	TRBJ1-2	-	CASSYSPGGYGYTF	TGTGCCAGCAGTTACTCACCCGGGGGGTATGGCTACACCTTC
-	TRBV27	TRBJ1-6	TRBD1	CASSFSGGSSYNSPLHF	TGTGCCAGCAGTTTTTCAGGGGGAAGCTCCTATAATTCACCCCTCCACTTT
-	TRBV19	TRBJ2-5	TRBD1	CASSRDSQETQYF	TGTGCCAGTAGTCGGGACAGCCAAGAGACCCAGTACTTC
few	TRBV28	TRBJ1-5	-	CASSPPGGSNQPQHF	TGTGCCAGCAGTCCCCCGGGCGGTAGCAATCAGCCCCAGCATTTT
-	TRBV6-5	TRBJ1-4	-	CASTSVFGDEKLFF	TGTGCCAGCACCAGCGTTTTTGGGGATGAAAAACTGTTTTTT
-	TRBV28	TRBJ2-1	TRBD1	CASSLDSGQGANEQFF	TGTGCCAGCAGTTTAGACTCGGGACAGGGGGCTAATGAGCAGTTCTTC
-	TRBV5-6	TRBJ1-2	-	CASSLGGGRVYGYTF	TGTGCCAGCAGCTTGGGTGGGGGAAGGGTCTATGGCTACACCTTC
-	TRBV3-1/TRBV3-2	TRBJ1-6	-	CASSQAGLNNSPLHF	TGTGCCAGCAGCCAAGCGGGACTGAATAATTCACCCCTCCACTTT
-	TRBV15	TRBJ1-5	-	CATSSQTDQPQHF	TGTGCCACCAGCAGTCAAACCGATCAGCCCCAGCATTTT
few	TRBV2	TRBJ2-7	TRBD1	CASRPSGQGAYEQYF	TGTGCCAGCAGACCCTCCGGACAGGGGGCCTACGAGCAGTACTTC
-	TRBV6-5	TRBJ1-1	-	CASSYSSQANTEAFF	TGTGCCAGCAGTTACTCATCGCAGGCGAACACTGAAGCTTTCTTT
-	TRBV10-3	TRBJ2-7	-	CAISPGISYEQYF	TGTGCCATATCCCCAGGGATTTCCTACGAGCAGTACTTC
-	TRBV5-6	TRBJ2-7	-	CASSLDGSYEQYF	TGTGCCAGCAGCTTGGACGGTTCCTACGAGCAGTACTTC
-	TRBV27	TRBJ2-2	-	CASSFHTGPVTTGELFF	TGTGCCAGCAGTTTCCATACAGGGCCAGTCACCACCGGGGAGCTGTTTTTT
-	TRBV30	TRBJ2-7	TRBD2	CAWSVRSGTYEQYF	TGTGCCTGGAGTGTACGTAGCGGGACCTACGAGCAGTACTTC